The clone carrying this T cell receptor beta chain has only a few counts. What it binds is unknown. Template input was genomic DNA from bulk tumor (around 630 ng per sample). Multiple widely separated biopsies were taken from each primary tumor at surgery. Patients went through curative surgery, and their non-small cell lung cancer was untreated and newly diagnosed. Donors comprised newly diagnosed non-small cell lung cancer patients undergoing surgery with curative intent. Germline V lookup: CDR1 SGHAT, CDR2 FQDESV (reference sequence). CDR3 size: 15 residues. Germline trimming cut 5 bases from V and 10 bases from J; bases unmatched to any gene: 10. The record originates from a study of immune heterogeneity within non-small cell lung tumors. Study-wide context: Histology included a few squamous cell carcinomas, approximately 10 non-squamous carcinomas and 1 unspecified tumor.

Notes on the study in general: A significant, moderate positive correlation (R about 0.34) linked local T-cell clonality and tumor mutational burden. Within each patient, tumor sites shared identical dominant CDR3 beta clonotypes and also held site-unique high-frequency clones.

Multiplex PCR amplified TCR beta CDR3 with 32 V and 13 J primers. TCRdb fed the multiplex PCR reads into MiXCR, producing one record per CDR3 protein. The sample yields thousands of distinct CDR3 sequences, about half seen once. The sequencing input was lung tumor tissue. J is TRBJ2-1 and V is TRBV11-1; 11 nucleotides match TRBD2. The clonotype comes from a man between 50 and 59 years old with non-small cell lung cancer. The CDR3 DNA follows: TGTGCCAGCAGCGTTAGCGGGAGGGGTGGGAACGAGCAGTTCTTC. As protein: CASSVSGRGGNEQFF.